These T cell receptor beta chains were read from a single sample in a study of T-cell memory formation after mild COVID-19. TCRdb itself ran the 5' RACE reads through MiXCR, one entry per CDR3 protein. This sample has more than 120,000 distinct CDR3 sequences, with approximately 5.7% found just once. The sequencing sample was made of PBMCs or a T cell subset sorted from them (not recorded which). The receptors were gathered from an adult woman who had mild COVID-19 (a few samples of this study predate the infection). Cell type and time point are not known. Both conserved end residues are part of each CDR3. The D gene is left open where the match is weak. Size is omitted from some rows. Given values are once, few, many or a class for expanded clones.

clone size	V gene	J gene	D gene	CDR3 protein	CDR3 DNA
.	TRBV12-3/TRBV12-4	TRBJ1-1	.	CASSLSEAFF	TGTGCCAGCAGTTTAAGTGAGGCTTTCTTT
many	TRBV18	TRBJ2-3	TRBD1	CASSPRTGVTDTQYF	TGTGCCAGCTCACCCAGGACAGGGGTCACAGATACGCAGTATTTT
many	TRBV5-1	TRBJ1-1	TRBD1	CASSLRTGEDTEAFF	TGCGCCAGCAGCTTACGGACAGGGGAGGACACTGAAGCTTTCTTT
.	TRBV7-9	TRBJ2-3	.	CASSQEDF	TGTGCCAGCAGCCAGGAGGATTTT
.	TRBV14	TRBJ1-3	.	CASSQVSGGNTIYF	TGTGCCAGCAGCCAAGTTTCAGGAGGAAACACCATATATTTT
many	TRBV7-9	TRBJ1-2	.	CASSLDGSHYGYTF	TGTGCCAGCAGCTTAGACGGGAGTCACTATGGCTACACCTTC
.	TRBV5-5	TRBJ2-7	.	CASSPVSRGYEQYF	TGTGCCAGCAGCCCTGTATCTAGGGGCTACGAGCAGTACTTC
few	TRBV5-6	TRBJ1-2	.	CASRTSGHGYTF	TGTGCCAGCAGGACGTCGGGTCATGGCTACACCTTC
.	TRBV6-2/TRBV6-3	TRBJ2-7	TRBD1	CASSYGGTGGHEQYF	TGTGCCAGCAGTTACGGCGGGACAGGGGGCCACGAGCAGTACTTC
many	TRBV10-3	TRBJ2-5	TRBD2	CAISEIERGDETQYF	TGTGCCATCAGTGAAATCGAGCGGGGGGACGAGACCCAGTACTTC
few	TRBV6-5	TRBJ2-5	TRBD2	CASSYQGLASETQYF	TGTGCCAGCAGTTACCAGGGACTAGCATCGGAGACCCAGTACTTC
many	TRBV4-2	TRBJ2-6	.	CASSQLLSGANVLTF	TGTGCCAGCAGCCAATTATTAAGTGGGGCCAACGTCCTGACTTTC
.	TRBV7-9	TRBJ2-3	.	CASSADSPTDTQYF	TGTGCCAGCAGCGCGGACAGTCCCACAGATACGCAGTATTTT
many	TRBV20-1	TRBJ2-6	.	CSARDQQGRSGANVLTF	TGCAGTGCTAGAGATCAACAGGGACGCTCTGGGGCCAACGTCCTGACTTTC
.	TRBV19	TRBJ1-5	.	CASSSAGHSNQPQHF	TGTGCCAGTAGCTCGGCAGGCCATAGCAATCAGCCCCAGCATTTT
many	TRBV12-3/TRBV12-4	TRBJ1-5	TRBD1	CASRARDRGLTSNQPQHF	TGTGCCAGCAGAGCCCGGGACAGGGGGCTTACTAGCAATCAGCCCCAGCATTTT
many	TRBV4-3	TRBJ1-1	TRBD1	CASSQDAIQGQHTEAFF	TGCGCCAGCAGCCAAGACGCGATACAGGGACAGCACACTGAAGCTTTCTTT
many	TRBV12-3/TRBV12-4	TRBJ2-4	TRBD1	CASSWDRAYIQYF	TGTGCCAGCAGTTGGGACAGGGCTTACATTCAGTACTTC
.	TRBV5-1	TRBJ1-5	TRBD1	CASSLAGGAGQPQHF	TGCGCCAGCAGCTTGGCAGGGGGGGCTGGGCAGCCCCAGCATTTT
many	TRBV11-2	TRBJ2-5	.	CASSLDLIGVETQYF	TGTGCCAGCAGCTTAGATTTAATTGGTGTGGAGACCCAGTACTTC
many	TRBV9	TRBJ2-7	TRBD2	CASSATGTSGPYEQYF	TGTGCCAGCAGCGCGACCGGGACTAGCGGGCCATACGAGCAGTACTTC
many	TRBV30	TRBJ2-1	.	CAWSVEGNEQFF	TGTGCCTGGAGTGTCGAGGGCAATGAGCAGTTCTTC
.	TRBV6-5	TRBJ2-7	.	CASSYGVFGSYEQYF	TGTGCCAGCAGTTACGGGGTTTTTGGCTCCTACGAGCAGTACTTC
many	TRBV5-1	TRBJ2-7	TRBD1	CASSVDRGDEQYF	TGCGCCAGCAGCGTCGACAGGGGCGACGAGCAGTACTTC
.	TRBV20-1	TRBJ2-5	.	CSARAWADQETQYF	TGCAGTGCTAGAGCTTGGGCGGATCAAGAGACCCAGTACTTC
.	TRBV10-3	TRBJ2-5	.	CAISEPDRVGQETQYF	TGTGCCATCAGTGAGCCGGACAGAGTTGGGCAAGAGACCCAGTACTTC
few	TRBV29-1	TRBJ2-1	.	CSVLRDYNEQFF	TGCAGCGTTCTCAGGGACTACAATGAGCAGTTCTTC
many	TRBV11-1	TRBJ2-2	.	CASSLLGELFF	TGTGCCAGCAGCTTACTCGGGGAGCTGTTTTTT
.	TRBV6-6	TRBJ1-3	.	CASKNAGSGNTIYF	TGTGCCAGCAAAAACGCGGGCTCTGGAAACACCATATATTTT